The 13 T cell receptor beta chains presented below share a single source sample, sequenced in a study of T cells in Graves' hyperthyroidism and ophthalmopathy (dated by TCRdb to between 2018 and 2021). Library preparation employed multiplex PCR. TCRdb shows the sequencer as Illumina HiSeq 2000. The TCR beta CDR3 regions were amplified from the RNA transcripts. A first-round RT-PCR of the TCR CDR3 used the HTBI primer set with the Qiagen OneStep RT-PCR kit. TCRdb took the public reads, trimmed them with fastp at Q25, ran MiXCR for clone calling and kept in-frame beta chains. Entries are consolidated by CDR3 protein sequence, retaining the most common genes and DNA. The sample has about 720,000 distinct CDR3 sequences on record, about 16% of them singletons. The biggest ten clones account for under 9.5% of the sample. The source material was blood. These receptors were obtained from a man aged 18 to 29 with Graves' hyperthyroidism.

Here the CDR3 reads CASERGFLDEQFF. The CDR3 DNA reads TGTGCCAGCGAAAGGGGATTCCTCGATGAGCAGTTCTTC. The V gene is TRBV28, the J gene TRBJ2-1; tentatively, D is TRBD1 (5 bases). The germline CDR1 and CDR2 sequences are MDHEN and SYDVKM. The V end lost 8 bases, the J end lost 8 bases, and 16 bases lay between the germline ends. The CDR3 is 13 amino acids. The full variable domain, with the rest looked up from reference TRBV28 and TRBJ2-1, is DVKVTQSSRYLVKRTGEKVFLECVQDMDHENMFWYRQDPGLGLRLIYFSYDVKMKEKGDIPEGYSVSREKKERFSLILESASTNQTSMYLCASERGFLDEQFFGPGTRLTVL.

This clonotype was seen a few times. V usage is TRBV15 and J usage is TRBJ1-2; 9 bases line up with TRBD1. Germline CDR1 LNHNV, CDR2 YYDKDF (reference sequence). The V and J ends lost 5 bases and 1 base, in that order; junction bases with no gene match: 2. CDR3 length equals 14 residues. The CDR3 sequence is CATSRDRVNYGYTF. CDR3 coding DNA: TGTGCCACCAGCCGGGACAGGGTTAACTATGGCTACACCTTC.

This clonotype has a count of ten or more. The CDR3 is CSARFGGRNNEQFF. As DNA, the CDR3 is TGCAGTGCTAGATTCGGGGGGCGCAACAATGAGCAGTTCTTC. The genes are TRBV20-1 and TRBJ2-1; possibly TRBD2 for D (7 bases). V was cut by 2 bases and J by 5 bases, with 13 bases left in between. Germline assignment: CDR1 DFQATT and CDR2 SNEGSKA (reference sequence). CDR3 size: 14 residues.

In its sample, this clonotype was seen a few times. The chain carries TRBV5-1 and TRBJ2-1; no clear D gene. Looked up from germline, CDR1 is SGHRS and CDR2 is YFSETQ. Trimming stripped 6 bases from V and 5 bases from J, with 15 bases between. This CDR3 region has 14 residues. DNA for the CDR3: TGCGCCAGCAAGGGCGCCCCCCGAGACAATGAGCAGTTCTTC. This encodes CASKGAPRDNEQFF.

This clonotype was found many times. The chain links TRBV12-3 or TRBV12-4 to TRBJ2-3; no clear D. V shed 5 bases and J shed 0 bases, with 12 bases lying between them. This CDR3 contains 15 residues. Written as DNA, the CDR3 is TGTGCCAGCAGTGGGCAGGCGGCTAGCACAGATACGCAGTATTTT. Protein sequence: CASSGQAASTDTQYF.

In its sample, this clonotype was seen a few times. This chain links TRBV15 with TRBJ1-4, with D hard to call. Germline lookup yields CDR1 LNHNV and CDR2 YYDKDF (reference sequence). This CDR3 has 16 amino acids. Between the trimmed V and J ends, which lost 3 bases and 4 bases, there was a span of 15 bases. The CDR3 coding sequence is TGTGCCACCAGCAGTCCCCAGAGGGATTTTAATGAAAAACTGTTTTTT. It translates to CATSSPQRDFNEKLFF. The full variable domain, in which reference TRBV15 and TRBJ1-4 provide the parts outside the CDR3, is DAMVIQNPRYQVTQFGKPVTLSCSQTLNHNVMYWYQQKSSQAPKLLFHYYDKDFNNEADTPDNFQSRRPNTSFCFLDIRSPGLGDTAMYLCATSSPQRDFNEKLFFGSGTQLSVL.

The chain is built from TRBV20-1 and TRBJ1-1; no clear D. Germline assignment: CDR1 DFQATT and CDR2 SNEGSKA (reference sequence). V was pared by 6 bases and J by 4 bases, with 21 bases between. There are 15 residues in the CDR3. The CDR3 DNA reads TGCAGTGCCCCGCAGGTCAGGACTATGAGCACTGAAGCTTTCTTT. Its translation: CSAPQVRTMSTEAFF.

A note on this clonotype: The junction and the germline gene differ at one end; a read error may be behind it. CDR3 nucleotides: TGCAGTGGACAGGGCACAGATACGCGGTATTTT. This translates into CSGQGTDTRYF. The V gene is TRBV20-1, the J gene TRBJ2-3, with 7 bases lining up with TRBD1. Germline lookup yields CDR1 DFQATT and CDR2 SNEGSKA (reference sequence). CDR3 length equals 11 residues.

The sample holds many counts of this clonotype. V and J are TRBV28 and TRBJ1-2; no clear D. Germline values: CDR1 MDHEN, CDR2 SYDVKM. V was pared by 8 bases and J by 2 bases, with 24 bases between. The CDR3 consists of 17 residues. The CDR3 reads CASLSGATQGSNYGYTF. The CDR3 DNA reads as TGTGCCAGCCTTAGCGGTGCCACTCAAGGTTCCAACTATGGCTACACCTTC.

The sample holds many counts of this clonotype. V usage is TRBV5-1 and J usage is TRBJ2-1, with D uncertain. Germline V gives CDR1 SGHRS, CDR2 YFSETQ. Trimming removed 2 bases from V and 0 bases from J, with 9 bases in between. The length of the CDR3 is 15 residues. The CDR3 region has the DNA TGCGCCAGCAGCTTCCCGGCGAGCTCCTACAATGAGCAGTTCTTC. Translated: CASSFPASSYNEQFF.

This clonotype was observed a handful of times. The chain couples TRBV6-1 to TRBJ2-2; TRBD1 aligns across 9 bases. Trimming removed 5 bases from V and 6 bases from J; junction bases left unmatched: 10. CDR3 length: 16 residues. CDR1 and CDR2 from the germline V gene are MNHNS and SASEGT. The CDR3 sequence is CASSYLPGQGPGELFF. Here the CDR3 DNA reads TGTGCCAGCAGTTATCTACCGGGACAGGGTCCCGGGGAGCTGTTTTTT.

The gene calls are TRBV24-1 and TRBJ2-1; D is undetermined. Germline V gives CDR1 KGHDR, CDR2 SFDVKD. V was shortened by 0 bases and J by 0 bases, with 14 bases between the two germline ends. The CDR3 is 18 amino acids. Here the CDR3 reads CATSDLGTDLFSYNEQFF. Here the CDR3 DNA reads TGTGCCACCAGTGATTTGGGAACTGATCTTTTCTCCTACAATGAGCAGTTCTTC.

The genes are TRBV18 and TRBJ1-4; weak D call: TRBD1 (6 bases). CDR1 and CDR2 (germline): KGHSH, LQKENI. This CDR3 comprises 17 residues. Trimming left V 5 bases short and J 8 bases short, with 24 bases between. DNA for the CDR3: TGTGCCAGCTCAACAGGGCTTGGCGGGGGCGCGGAAGAAAAACTGTTTTTT. Its protein is CASSTGLGGGAEEKLFF.